Detailed here is one TCR beta chain. The entry originates in a study of cytomegalovirus exposure and HLA in healthy donors. PCR used 60 Vbeta primers and 13 Jbeta primers. The data were produced by immunoSEQ multiplex PCR, yet TCRdb's version contains in-frame clones alone and is incomplete. This sample yields around 280,000 clones, of which roughly 89% are seen a single time; about 2% belongs to the top ten. The CDR3 totals 16 residues. With V trimmed by 4 bases and J by 3 bases, 6 bases remained unmatched. Germline V gene sequence: CDR1 SNHLY, CDR2 FYNNEI. Sequencing used PBMCs. V is TRBV2 and J is TRBJ1-4, with 9 positions matching TRBD1. The TCR was taken from a woman aged 18-29 years in good health and CMV-seronegative. This CDR3 reads CASSVGDRVPNEKLFF. The CDR3 DNA sequence: TGTGCCAGCAGTGTAGGGGACAGGGTGCCTAATGAAAAACTGTTTTTT.